This T cell receptor (beta chain) was recorded in a study of shared clonotypes between healthy human individuals. Broader study findings: Few donors limited the genetic and exposure-history diversity represented.

Original data processing: Owing to the provision of junction-only sequences devoid of quality scores by immunoSEQ, filtering differed. The table came from immunoSEQ multiplex PCR; TCRdb's copy has only in-frame clones and leaves some out. From that table come the V and J calls and clone size; the DNA was used to work out D and trimming. The data contain roughly 2,000,000 clones, 80% to 95% of them singletons. The CDR3 is 15 residues long. The V gene's germline CDR1 is MNHNS and CDR2 SASEGT. V dropped 6 bases and J dropped 3 bases, with 17 bases sitting between them. Terminally differentiated effector memory CD45RA+ cells were excluded by CCR7 positive selection of CD45RO-negative cells. A note on this clone: The antigen is unknown.

Material: naive CD8+ T cells from PBMCs. This TCR derives from a young man in good health. Some clones in this sample may be carry-over from other donors' samples. This chain links TRBV6-1 with TRBJ1-1; D gene uncertain. The DNA of the CDR3 is TGTGCCAGCAGAGTTCAAGTAGGAGTTCACACTGAAGCTTTCTTT. Amino acids: CASRVQVGVHTEAFF.